These T cell receptor beta chains were read from a single sample in a study of response to subunit inactivated influenza vaccine. TCRdb reprocessed the RT-PCR reads via MiXCR and lists one record per CDR3 protein. The table has roughly 500,000 distinct CDR3 sequences, about 17% seen once. The source was CD4+ T cells sorted from PBMCs, collected approximately 25 months after vaccination. The receptors shown here come from a man between 50 and 70 years old who received an inactivated influenza vaccine. CDR3s include the opening cysteine and the closing phenylalanine or tryptophan. The D gene is left open where the match is weak. Clone size appears in some rows only: once, few, many, or a class for an expanded clone.

15	TRBV12-3/TRBV12-4	many	NA	TRBJ1-3	TGTGCCAGCAGCGAAACCGGGACCTCTGGAAACACCATATATTTT	CASSETGTSGNTIYF
17	TRBV7-9	NA	TRBD2	TRBJ2-7	TGTGCCAGCAGCCAGAAGAGAGGGGCTAGCGGCGACTACGAGCAGTACTTC	CASSQKRGASGDYEQYF
14	TRBV7-2	NA	TRBD2	TRBJ2-7	TGTGCCAGCAGCCGTCGACTAGCGAAATACGAGCAGTACTTC	CASSRRLAKYEQYF
15	TRBV20-1	NA	TRBD2	TRBJ2-7	TGCAGTGCTAGGGTCCGCGGGGGTCCCTCCTACGAGCAGTACTTC	CSARVRGGPSYEQYF
14	TRBV27	once	NA	TRBJ2-7	TGTGCCAGCAGTTCCGGGACCTATGGCTCGGAGCAGTACTTC	CASSSGTYGSEQYF
13	TRBV10-3	few	NA	TRBJ2-3	TGTGCCATCAGTGAGACCAGCACAGATACGCAGTATTTT	CAISETSTDTQYF
15	TRBV3-1	many	TRBD1	TRBJ1-6	TGTGCCAGCAGCCGAACCGGGACAGGGGATTCACCCCTCCACTTT	CASSRTGTGDSPLHF
13	TRBV18	NA	NA	TRBJ2-5	TGTGCCAGCTCACCATCGGACTTAGAGACCCAGTACTTC	CASSPSDLETQYF
14	TRBV6-1	few	NA	TRBJ2-4	TGTGCCAGCAGCCTCAGGGGATCGGCGGACATTCAGTACTTC	CASSLRGSADIQYF
14	TRBV27	NA	TRBD1	TRBJ2-7	TGTGCCAGCAGGGCCGGACAGGGTGCCTACGAGCAGTACTTC	CASRAGQGAYEQYF
14	TRBV5-5	few	NA	TRBJ1-5	TGTGCCAGCAGCTTGGCGGCCAGCCATCAGCCCCAGCATTTT	CASSLAASHQPQHF
13	TRBV27	few	NA	TRBJ1-1	TGTGCCAGCAGTTTTTACTCGAACACTGAAGCTTTCTTT	CASSFYSNTEAFF
13	TRBV2	NA	NA	TRBJ1-5	TGTGCCAGCAGTGTTCGGGGATCTCAGCCCCAGCATTTT	CASSVRGSQPQHF
15	TRBV20-1	NA	TRBD2	TRBJ2-1	TGCAGTGCTAGTCAGCTAGCGGGGGCCTACAATGAGCAGTTCTTC	CSASQLAGAYNEQFF
13	TRBV29-1	few	NA	TRBJ1-4	TGCAGCGTGACAGTCCAGCGAAATGAAAAACTGTTTTTT	CSVTVQRNEKLFF
13	TRBV6-5	NA	NA	TRBJ1-2	TGTGCCAGCAGTTCCACAGCTACTTATGGCTACACCTTC	CASSSTATYGYTF
11	TRBV30	few	TRBD1	TRBJ1-2	TGTGCCTGGAGCGATCGGACAGGGCGTGACTTC	CAWSDRTGRDF
17	TRBV7-8	NA	NA	TRBJ2-4	TGTGCCAGCAGCCCACGTTCCGGGGGCTTCGCCAAAAACATTCAGTACTTC	CASSPRSGGFAKNIQYF
14	TRBV7-2	NA	NA	TRBJ1-1	TGTGCCAGCAGGAAAGGACAAATTAACACTGAAGCTTTCTTT	CASRKGQINTEAFF
14	TRBV6-1	once	TRBD2	TRBJ2-1	TGTGCCAGCACCCTATGGAGTAGCGGGAGTGTGGTGTTCTTC	CASTLWSSGSVVFF
14	TRBV7-3	few	TRBD2	TRBJ2-2	TGTGCCAGCAGCGGGGGACTAGCTACCGGGGAGCTGTTTTTT	CASSGGLATGELFF
12	TRBV18	few	TRBD1	TRBJ2-1	TGTGCCAGCTCACAGGACAGGGATGAGCAGTTCTTC	CASSQDRDEQFF
14	TRBV20-1	NA	TRBD2	TRBJ2-1	TGCAGTGCCGTGACTAGCGGGGGGGCCGATGAGCAGTTCTTC	CSAVTSGGADEQFF
16	TRBV7-8	NA	TRBD2	TRBJ2-3	TGTGCCAGCAGCTTATCCCGGGGGGGGGCCACAGATACGCAGTATTTT	CASSLSRGGATDTQYF
14	TRBV12-3/TRBV12-4	NA	NA	TRBJ2-5	TGTGCCAGCAGACAAACAGGGCCGCGAGAGACCCAGTACTTC	CASRQTGPRETQYF
18	TRBV29-1	NA	TRBD2	TRBJ2-7	TGCAGCGTTCGCTTTGTCGCGGGAGTGGGGTTTAACTCCTACGAGCAGTACTTC	CSVRFVAGVGFNSYEQYF
15	TRBV5-1	NA	NA	TRBJ2-3	TGCGCCAGCAGCTTGGGTGGGGAGAGCACAGATACGCAGTATTTT	CASSLGGESTDTQYF
16	TRBV5-1	NA	TRBD2	TRBJ2-1	TGCGCCAGCAGCGCCGGGACTAGCGGCTCCTACAATGAGCAGTTCTTC	CASSAGTSGSYNEQFF
14	TRBV6-2/TRBV6-3	many	NA	TRBJ2-3	TGTGCCAGCAGTTACCTTGCTAGCACAGATACGCAGTATTTT	CASSYLASTDTQYF
14	TRBV20-1	NA	NA	TRBJ2-7	TGCAGTGCTAGCCCCGGGACACGTTCCTACGAGCAGTACTTC	CSASPGTRSYEQYF
17	TRBV5-5	NA	NA	TRBJ1-4	TGTGCCAGCAGCCTGGCCGGGACAAGGCTTGGCAATGAAAAACTGTTTTTT	CASSLAGTRLGNEKLFF
14	TRBV19	few	TRBD1	TRBJ2-1	TGTGCCAGTAGTAGGGACAGGGACTACAATGAGCAGTTCTTC	CASSRDRDYNEQFF
13	TRBV7-9	many	NA	TRBJ2-2	TGCGCCAGCAGCTTGGATAACACCGGGGAGCTGTTTTTT	CASSLDNTGELFF